Listed here is a single TCR beta chain. Antigen unknown. Sequencing used immunoSEQ multiplex PCR; TCRdb keeps in-frame clones, though not all of them. The sample shows roughly 74,000 clones, about nine tenths of them seen only once. These data belong to a study of OX40 agonist ivuxolimab in advanced cancers. Study results and caveats: CD4+ T cells averaged fewer expanded clones than CD8+ T cells.

Germline V gene lookup returns CDR1 SQVTM and CDR2 ANQGSEA. Trimming cost V 5 bases and J 4 bases; bases outside gene matches: 5. CDR3 length equals 14 residues. This chain joins TRBV29-1 and TRBJ2-2, with 9 bases lining up with TRBD1. The starting material was CD4+ or CD8+ T cells sorted from blood, obtained in a trial of the OX40 agonist ivuxolimab. The source of this sequence is an adult with an advanced solid tumor such as melanoma, head and neck, liver or kidney cancer. CDR3 nucleotides: TGCAGCGTTCAAACAGGGGGCGCCACCGGGGAGCTGTTTTTT. It is translated as CSVQTGGATGELFF.